Each of the 25 T cell receptor beta chains below was sequenced from the same sample in a study of CD8 T cells in ankylosing spondylitis. Findings of the study overall: Ankylosing spondylitis blood seemed to carry a telltale TCR beta motif made of eight highly homologous variants.

One entry per CDR3 protein results from TCRdb running MiXCR on the 5' RACE reads. The sample lists about 500,000 distinct CDR3 sequences; about 5.7% were seen once. The antigens of these receptors remain unknown. The material sequenced was blood, either unsorted or a sorted T cell fraction (not recorded which). Every receptor here comes from a male donor with ankylosing spondylitis.

This clonotype was recorded at least ten times. The chain joins TRBV5-1 to TRBJ2-7; 11 bases fit TRBD1. Germline assignment: CDR1 SGHRS and CDR2 YFSETQ. Germline trimming cut 1 base from V and 7 bases from J; bases unmatched to any gene: 4. CDR3 length: 14 amino acids. CDR3 protein: CASSLRTGGEEQYF. CDR3 nucleotide sequence: TGCGCCAGCAGCTTGAGGACAGGGGGCGAAGAGCAGTACTTC.

This clonotype was counted many times. CDR3 sequence reads: CASGVRGDYGYTF. CDR3 nucleotides: TGTGCCAGCGGCGTCAGGGGCGACTATGGCTACACCTTC. The chain links TRBV13 to TRBJ1-2; weak D call: TRBD1 (6 bases). V was trimmed by 8 bases and J by 3 bases, leaving 13 bases between them. Germline values: CDR1 PRHDT, CDR2 FYEKMQ (reference sequence). This CDR3 spans 13 amino acids.

The V and J genes are TRBV5-6 and TRBJ2-5; D is tentatively TRBD1 or TRBD2 (6 bases each). CDR1 is SGHDT, CDR2 YYEEEE, per germline. With 3 bases removed from V and 1 base from J, the gap between germline ends came to 19 bases. This CDR3 is built from 17 residues. CDR3 residues: CASSSSLEGGLQETQYF. The DNA of the CDR3 is TGTGCCAGCAGCTCCTCCTTAGAGGGGGGACTCCAAGAGACCCAGTACTTC.

The sample holds many counts of this clonotype. The chain carries TRBV11-1 and TRBJ1-1, with no clear D. Between the trimmed V and J ends, which lost 5 bases and 0 bases, there was a span of 7 bases. This CDR3 contains 13 residues. Germline CDR1 SGHAT, CDR2 FQDESV (reference sequence). CDR3 loop: CASSPSVNTEAFF. The CDR3, as DNA: TGTGCCAGCAGCCCCTCGGTGAACACTGAAGCTTTCTTT.

V usage is TRBV6-2 or TRBV6-3 and J usage is TRBJ2-5; D gene unclear. V shed 2 bases and J shed 7 bases, with 5 bases lying between them. The CDR3 has 11 amino acids. Germline CDR1 is MNHEY and CDR2 is SVGEGT. The CDR3, as DNA: TGTGCCAGCAGTTACCGGTGGACCCAGTACTTC. It specifies CASSYRWTQYF.

This clonotype was recorded at least ten times. CDR3 region: CASSQVSGVSQPQHF. CDR3 in DNA: TGTGCCAGCAGCCAAGTGTCAGGGGTAAGTCAGCCCCAGCATTTT. The chain uses TRBV4-2 and TRBJ1-5; a possible D gene is TRBD1 (6 bases). CDR1 and CDR2 (germline): LGHNA, YNFKEQ. V lost 1 base to trimming and J lost 6 bases, with 13 bases between them. The CDR3 is 15 residues long.

This clonotype was found many times. The chain employs TRBV20-1 and TRBJ1-2; D is undetermined. Trimming left V 5 bases short and J 4 bases short, with 14 bases between. The CDR3 is 13 residues long. Germline CDR1 DFQATT, CDR2 SNEGSKA (reference sequence). The CDR3 sequence is CSALSGEAYGYTF. The CDR3 DNA is TGCAGTGCTCTCAGCGGAGAGGCCTATGGCTACACCTTC.

This clonotype appeared many times. The CDR3 sequence is CASSLVVGVGTDTQYF. The CDR3 bases are TGTGCCAGCAGCTTAGTAGTGGGGGTCGGCACAGATACGCAGTATTTT. The chain combines TRBV7-2 with TRBJ2-3; D might be TRBD1 or TRBD2, each matching 5 bases. CDR1 SGHTA and CDR2 FQGNSA come from the germline V gene. V lost 1 base to trimming and J lost 1 base, with 12 bases between them. The length of the CDR3 is 16 residues. Complete variable domain (other parts from reference TRBV7-2 and TRBJ2-3): GAGVSQSPSNKVTEKGKDVELRCDPISGHTALYWYRQSLGQGLEFLIYFQGNSAPDKSGLPSDRFSAERTGGSVSTLTIQRTQQEDSAVYLCASSLVVGVGTDTQYFGPGTRLTVL.

This sequence joins TRBV2 and TRBJ1-6; perhaps TRBD1 as D (5 bases). CDR3 size: 15 residues. Trimming removed 6 bases from V and 4 bases from J, with 13 bases in between. Germline CDR1 is SNHLY and CDR2 is FYNNEI. The CDR3 loop reads CASRGHSPYNSPLHF. The CDR3, as DNA: TGTGCCAGCAGAGGACACTCGCCTTATAATTCACCCCTCCACTTT.

This clonotype was seen repeatedly, ten times or more. The chain has TRBV5-1 and TRBJ2-3; no definite D call. The V end was cut by 4 bases, the J end by 5 bases, with 14 bases between. The germline gives CDR1 SGHRS, CDR2 YFSETQ. The CDR3 is 14 amino acids. CDR3 bases: TGCGCCAGCAGCCCTCCGGGCCAAGGAGATACGCAGTATTTT. It codes for CASSPPGQGDTQYF.

This clonotype was seen ten or more times. This sequence joins TRBV29-1 and TRBJ1-2; D might be TRBD1 (6 bases). The V and J ends lost 2 bases and 8 bases respectively, with 12 bases between them. In germline, CDR1 is SQVTM, CDR2 ANQGSEA. The CDR3 spans 12 residues. The CDR3 here is CSVEKGVEGYTF. For the CDR3, the DNA is TGCAGCGTTGAAAAGGGGGTGGAAGGCTACACCTTC.

This clonotype appeared many times. V usage is TRBV4-1 and J usage is TRBJ2-3; D may be TRBD2 (6 bases). The germline CDR1 and CDR2 sequences are MGHRA and YSYEKL. CDR3 size: 16 residues. Trimming pared 4 bases from V and 0 bases from J, leaving 14 bases between. Here the CDR3 DNA reads TGCGCCAGCAGCCTGCTCCTGAGCGGGAGCACAGATACGCAGTATTTT. This encodes CASSLLLSGSTDTQYF.

This clonotype was counted ten times or more. The rearrangement joins TRBV7-9 to TRBJ2-7; no clear D gene. The V end lost 5 bases, the J end lost 6 bases, and 8 bases lay between the germline ends. The CDR3 has 11 residues. Per germline, CDR1 SEHNR and CDR2 FQNEAQ (reference sequence). The CDR3 loop reads CASSPYSEQYF. CDR3 sequence (DNA): TGTGCCAGCAGCCCGTATTCCGAGCAGTACTTC.

The gene calls are TRBV4-2 and TRBJ2-3; D not certain. The V gene's germline CDR1 is LGHNA and CDR2 YNFKEQ. This CDR3 is 15 amino acids long. V was clipped by 0 bases and J by 3 bases, with 10 bases between them. CDR3 coding DNA: TGTGCCAGCAGCCAAGAGCCGAGACGGACAGATACGCAGTATTTT. Protein sequence: CASSQEPRRTDTQYF.

At least ten counts were recorded for this clonotype. This chain uses TRBV5-6 with TRBJ2-7; D possibly corresponds to TRBD1 (6 bases). CDR3 length: 16 amino acids. The V end was cut by 5 bases, the J end by 3 bases, with 21 bases between. Germline CDR1 is SGHDT and CDR2 is YYEEEE. CDR3 DNA sequence: TGTGCCAGCAGTCCCGACGGGGCAGGGGTCAGCTACGAGCAGTACTTC. Protein: CASSPDGAGVSYEQYF.

The table lists this clonotype with many counts. The gene calls are TRBV27 and TRBJ2-7; TRBD2 matches 10 bases. The CDR3 runs to 17 residues. The germline V gene has CDR1 MNHEY and CDR2 SMNVEV (reference sequence). Germline trimming cut 4 bases from V and 3 bases from J; bases unmatched to any gene: 12. CDR3 protein: CASSSVRIAGGLYEQYF. The CDR3, as DNA: TGTGCCAGCAGTTCGGTTAGAATAGCGGGAGGTCTCTACGAGCAGTACTTC.

There are many counts of this clonotype. The V call is TRBV4-3, the J call TRBJ1-1; D might be TRBD1 (5 bases). Germline CDR1 and CDR2: LGHNA and YSLEER. V lost 5 bases and J 3 bases, leaving 13 bases between the germline ends. This CDR3 is built from 14 residues. The CDR3 coding sequence is TGCGCCAGCAGCGGCTCGCGGGGCCACACTGAAGCTTTCTTT. It specifies CASSGSRGHTEAFF.

The rearrangement joins TRBV18 to TRBJ2-2, with D possibly called TRBD1 or TRBD2 (6 bases each). CDR3 length equals 16 residues. CDR1 and CDR2 (germline): KGHSH, LQKENI. Between the trimmed V and J ends, which lost 9 bases and 5 bases, there was a span of 22 bases. CDR3 coding DNA: TGTGCCAGGAGCCGCGGGTGGAGGGGGAGGACCGGGGAGCTGTTTTTT. It translates to CARSRGWRGRTGELFF. Full variable domain (rest looked up from reference TRBV18 and TRBJ2-2): NAGVMQNPRHLVRRRGQEARLRCSPMKGHSHVYWYRQLPEEGLKFMVYLQKENIIDESGMPKERFSAEFPKEGPSILRIQQVVRGDSAAYFCARSRGWRGRTGELFFGEGSRLTVL.

This clonotype was seen many times. The CDR3 DNA follows: TGTGCCAGCAGCTTGGGGTGGGTCGGAGATAATTCACCCCTCCACTTT. Its translation: CASSLGWVGDNSPLHF. This chain uses TRBV5-6 with TRBJ1-6; D remains unclear. Germline CDR1 is SGHDT and CDR2 is YYEEEE. The CDR3 runs to 16 residues. Trimming took off 0 bases at V and 5 bases at J, with 12 bases between the two ends.

This clonotype was found a few times. This sequence joins TRBV20-1 and TRBJ2-7; D may be TRBD2 (6 bases). The CDR3 consists of 13 residues. Trimming stripped 6 bases from V and 2 bases from J, with 14 bases between. In germline, CDR1 is DFQATT, CDR2 SNEGSKA (reference sequence). The CDR3 is CSAEGLTTYEQYF. CDR3 sequence (DNA): TGCAGTGCGGAGGGGCTTACCACCTACGAGCAGTACTTC.

Concerning this clonotype itself: A much larger clone differs by one base, so this may be a read error. The chain recombines TRBV27 with TRBJ2-7; no definite D call. This CDR3 has 13 amino acids. Germline V gene sequence: CDR1 MNHEY, CDR2 SMNVEV (reference sequence). Deletions cut 7 bases from V and 3 bases from J, with 13 bases between. This CDR3 is CASMDRLYYEQYF. CDR3 coding DNA: TGTGCCAGCATGGACCGGTTGTACTACGAGCAGTACTTC.

This clonotype was seen repeatedly, ten times or more. This chain joins TRBV7-2 and TRBJ2-1; 12 bases are a match to TRBD2. J lost 8 bases, V lost 7 bases, and 6 bases had no gene match. This CDR3 is 14 amino acids long. The germline gives CDR1 SGHTA, CDR2 FQGNSA. DNA of the CDR3: TGTGCCAGCACCCAGACTAGCGGGAGTGATGAGCAGTTCTTC. Translation: CASTQTSGSDEQFF.

This clonotype was detected many times. The chain links TRBV6-5 to TRBJ1-6; D gene unclear. The CDR3 runs 14 residues. The V end was cut by 0 bases, the J end by 8 bases, with 8 bases between. CDR1 MNHEY and CDR2 SVGAGI come from the germline V gene. The CDR3 here is CASSYSFGYSPLHF. CDR3 coding DNA: TGTGCCAGCAGTTACTCCTTCGGTTATTCACCCCTCCACTTT.

The chain is built from TRBV28 and TRBJ2-7; TRBD1 aligns across 8 bases. Germline loops: CDR1 MDHEN, CDR2 SYDVKM. The V and J ends lost 4 bases and 4 bases, in that order; junction bases with no gene match: 3. The CDR3 runs 13 residues. The CDR3 reads CASSWTGKYEQYF. The DNA for the CDR3 is TGTGCCAGCAGTTGGACAGGGAAATACGAGCAGTACTTC.

In this sample, this clonotype turned up many times. The gene calls are TRBV5-1 and TRBJ1-3; D perhaps matches TRBD1 (5 bases). From germline, CDR1 is SGHRS and CDR2 YFSETQ. The length of the CDR3 is 15 residues. V was pared by 0 bases and J by 4 bases, with 11 bases between. The CDR3 spells CASSLGGLAGNTIYF. The CDR3, as DNA: TGCGCCAGCAGCTTGGGGGGACTGGCCGGAAACACCATATATTTT.